The source of this T cell receptor (beta chain) is a study of CD4 T cells in relation to SARS-CoV-2 and coronaviruses. On the study more broadly: Convalescent patients had median age roughly 38 years, range about 21 to 80.

After removal of 2 bases from V and 4 bases from J, the junction contained 5 bases not matched to a gene. This CDR3 contains 15 residues. Germline V gene sequence: CDR1 KGHSH, CDR2 LQKENI. Only in-frame clones appear in the TCRdb table, and some are missing; sequencing was by immunoSEQ multiplex PCR. This table has about 11,000 clones, around 87% appearing once. Cryopreserved PBMCs were CD4-enriched, then split into naive and memory cells. This TCR was recovered from an adult with COVID-19. Sequencing was performed on naive CD4+ T cells from PBMCs. Indicated subset: naive CD4+ T cells isolated by negative enrichment. The genes are TRBV18 and TRBJ2-4; 7 bases align to TRBD2. Here the CDR3 reads CASSPEASGKNIQYF. CDR3 coding DNA: TGTGCCAGCTCACCAGAGGCTAGCGGAAAAAACATTCAGTACTTC.